A selection of T cell receptor beta chains follows, all from one sample in a study of T cell responses to AZD1222 COVID-19 vaccine. Profiled with immunoSEQ multiplex PCR; TCRdb holds only in-frame clones, not every one. The sample includes around 92,000 clones, about 91% of them seen just once. This sample comprised peripheral blood, obtained on day 0 of AZD1222 vaccination. Receptors were obtained from an adult in good health. CDR3s include the opening cysteine and the closing phenylalanine or tryptophan. A D gene is named only where the DNA matches it firmly.

V	D	J	CDR3
TRBV12-3/TRBV12-4	-	TRBJ1-2	CASSRGNNYGYTF
TRBV4-2	TRBD2	TRBJ2-1	CASSQEGTSGSGIGSDEQFF
TRBV19	-	TRBJ1-5	CASREQVTQPQHF
TRBV28	-	TRBJ2-2	CASSFESRRELFF
TRBV7-2	TRBD2	TRBJ2-1	CASSLHLAGHNEQFF
TRBV28	-	TRBJ1-3	CASLTDRRNTIYF
TRBV7-3	TRBD2	TRBJ2-5	CASSLTGGAGAQETQYF
TRBV5-1	-	TRBJ2-7	CASSLSGKAYEQYF
TRBV7-3	-	TRBJ1-3	CASSRGPGNTIYF
TRBV28	TRBD1	TRBJ1-2	CASSHGGRAQGDSYGYTF
TRBV19	TRBD1	TRBJ1-5	CASRQGPYSNQPQHF
TRBV10-3	TRBD2	TRBJ2-3	CAISESTGRGDTQYF
TRBV12-3/TRBV12-4	-	TRBJ2-1	CASSSSGFREQFF
TRBV4-1	-	TRBJ2-3	CASSQDSGLRTDTQYF
TRBV3-1/TRBV3-2	-	TRBJ1-5	CASSQDIPRNQPQHF
TRBV5-1	-	TRBJ2-1	CASSLSGEQFF
TRBV5-1	-	TRBJ1-2	CASSLGSSGDYGYTF
TRBV21-1	-	TRBJ1-1	CASSRGQNTEAFF
TRBV18	TRBD2	TRBJ2-7	CASSTGTSGPYEQYF
TRBV6-1	-	TRBJ1-2	CASSEIVVGLWGYTF
TRBV9	-	TRBJ2-1	CASSVEWGEQFF
TRBV6-5	-	TRBJ2-5	CASSPMGETQYF
TRBV12-5	TRBD1	TRBJ1-2	CASGLGYRGSGYTF
TRBV9	TRBD1	TRBJ1-3	CASSDRGTGSGNTIYF
TRBV28	TRBD1	TRBJ1-3	CARQSRTGRGANTIYF
TRBV6-5	-	TRBJ1-5	CASSYNEGQPQHF
TRBV2	-	TRBJ1-2	CASRAGAHNYGYTF
TRBV12-3/TRBV12-4	-	TRBJ1-2	CASSLDIYGYTF
TRBV7-2	TRBD1	TRBJ1-4	CASRPRQGLGEKLFF
TRBV6-5	TRBD1	TRBJ1-5	CASKTGGAGQPQHF
TRBV6-4	TRBD2	TRBJ2-3	CASSEGGAADTQYF
TRBV5-1	-	TRBJ2-3	CASSLRGAVYTDTQYF
TRBV5-8	-	TRBJ2-2	CASSPRGRGGSTGELFF
TRBV19	TRBD2	TRBJ2-1	CASSYPGTRSNEQFF
TRBV6-1	-	TRBJ2-1	CASSELGREQFF
TRBV5-4	-	TRBJ1-4	CASSVGTEGATNEKLFF
TRBV6-1	-	TRBJ2-7	CASSDDGTHHSYEQYF
TRBV18	-	TRBJ1-4	CASSPGGLGEKLFF
TRBV28	-	TRBJ2-7	CASSLRWEDEQYF
TRBV7-9	-	TRBJ2-3	CASSRRQATDTQYF
TRBV28	TRBD1	TRBJ1-4	CASSSPGTGDEKLFF